A selection of T cell receptor beta chains follows, all from one sample in a study of cytomegalovirus exposure and HLA in healthy donors. Clones were read by immunoSEQ multiplex PCR, and TCRdb kept only the in-frame ones, dropping some. In the table there are about 200,000 clones, 70% to 85% of which are singletons. Sequenced input: PBMCs. Receptors originate from a man between 45 and 60 years old in good health and CMV-seronegative. The CDR3 runs from the conserved cysteine through the conserved F or W. Fields, in order: D gene, J gene, V gene, clone size, CDR3 protein, CDR3 DNA. A D gene is named only where the DNA matches it firmly. Rows give clone size only sometimes, using once, few, many, or a class for an expanded clone.

D gene: -; J gene: TRBJ2-1; V gene: TRBV29-1; clone size: -; CDR3 protein: CSVRDRDYNEQFF; CDR3 DNA: TGCAGCGTGCGGGACAGAGACTACAATGAGCAGTTCTTC
D gene: TRBD1; J gene: TRBJ2-7; V gene: TRBV10-3; clone size: few; CDR3 protein: CAISESTGTYEQYF; CDR3 DNA: TGTGCCATCAGTGAGTCGACAGGGACCTACGAGCAGTACTTC
D gene: TRBD1; J gene: TRBJ1-2; V gene: TRBV28; clone size: -; CDR3 protein: CASSSWTGTTGYTF; CDR3 DNA: TGTGCCAGCTCGTCTTGGACAGGGACGACTGGCTACACCTTC
D gene: -; J gene: TRBJ1-1; V gene: TRBV29-1; clone size: -; CDR3 protein: CSVESDRGTEAFF; CDR3 DNA: TGCAGCGTTGAAAGTGACCGGGGCACTGAAGCTTTCTTT
D gene: -; J gene: TRBJ2-5; V gene: TRBV6-6; clone size: -; CDR3 protein: CASSAPGSSRETQYF; CDR3 DNA: TGTGCCAGCAGCGCGCCTGGGTCTAGCCGGGAGACCCAGTACTTC
D gene: -; J gene: TRBJ2-2; V gene: TRBV6-5; clone size: -; CDR3 protein: CASSYQAYDNTGELFF; CDR3 DNA: TGTGCCAGCAGTTACCAGGCCTACGACAACACCGGGGAGCTGTTTTTT
D gene: -; J gene: TRBJ2-1; V gene: TRBV27; clone size: -; CDR3 protein: CASSLQWGLHNEQFF; CDR3 DNA: TGTGCCAGCAGTTTACAGTGGGGCTTGCACAATGAGCAGTTCTTC
D gene: TRBD2; J gene: TRBJ2-1; V gene: TRBV11-3; clone size: -; CDR3 protein: CASSLGGLAGMVEQFF; CDR3 DNA: TGTGCCAGCAGCTTAGGAGGGCTAGCGGGAATGGTTGAGCAGTTCTTC
D gene: TRBD1; J gene: TRBJ2-7; V gene: TRBV14; clone size: once; CDR3 protein: CASSPRQGAYEQYF; CDR3 DNA: TGTGCCAGCAGCCCCCGACAGGGGGCTTACGAGCAGTACTTC
D gene: TRBD1; J gene: TRBJ1-1; V gene: TRBV6-5; clone size: -; CDR3 protein: CASAGQQDTEAFF; CDR3 DNA: TGTGCCTCCGCGGGACAGCAGGACACTGAAGCTTTCTTT
D gene: TRBD2; J gene: TRBJ2-7; V gene: TRBV5-4; clone size: -; CDR3 protein: CASSFVSVAGAGEQYF; CDR3 DNA: TGTGCCAGCAGCTTCGTGTCGGTAGCGGGTGCAGGCGAGCAGTACTTC
D gene: -; J gene: TRBJ2-2; V gene: TRBV6-6; clone size: -; CDR3 protein: CASSYSRGNTGELFF; CDR3 DNA: TGTGCCAGCAGTTACTCGAGAGGGAACACCGGGGAGCTGTTTTTT
D gene: TRBD1; J gene: TRBJ1-2; V gene: TRBV9; clone size: -; CDR3 protein: CASSNNLGGGVNYGYTF; CDR3 DNA: TGTGCCAGCAGCAACAACTTAGGAGGGGGCGTCAACTATGGCTACACCTTC
D gene: -; J gene: TRBJ1-5; V gene: TRBV28; clone size: -; CDR3 protein: CASVEDFNQPQHF; CDR3 DNA: TGTGCCAGCGTTGAGGATTTCAATCAGCCCCAGCATTTT
D gene: TRBD1; J gene: TRBJ1-2; V gene: TRBV5-1; clone size: -; CDR3 protein: CASSFGDRGREVYGYTF; CDR3 DNA: TGCGCCAGCAGCTTCGGCGACAGGGGGCGAGAGGTCTATGGCTACACCTTC
D gene: -; J gene: TRBJ2-7; V gene: TRBV11-3; clone size: -; CDR3 protein: CASSPDSKRGEQYF; CDR3 DNA: TGTGCCAGCAGCCCGGACAGCAAACGTGGCGAGCAGTACTTC
D gene: -; J gene: TRBJ2-1; V gene: TRBV30; clone size: few; CDR3 protein: CAWKKDRYNEQFF; CDR3 DNA: TGTGCCTGGAAAAAAGACAGGTACAATGAGCAGTTCTTC
D gene: -; J gene: TRBJ2-7; V gene: TRBV2; clone size: -; CDR3 protein: CASSAQGSIYEQYF; CDR3 DNA: TGTGCCAGCAGTGCCCAGGGGTCGATCTACGAGCAGTACTTC
D gene: -; J gene: TRBJ1-5; V gene: TRBV7-3; clone size: -; CDR3 protein: CASSIGVQPQHF; CDR3 DNA: TGTGCCAGCAGCATAGGGGTTCAGCCCCAGCATTTT
D gene: TRBD1; J gene: TRBJ1-4; V gene: TRBV4-1; clone size: -; CDR3 protein: CASSPAGTGSEKLFF; CDR3 DNA: TGCGCCAGCAGCCCAGCCGGGACAGGGAGTGAAAAACTGTTTTTT
D gene: -; J gene: TRBJ1-1; V gene: TRBV28; clone size: -; CDR3 protein: CASSSPPVENTEAFF; CDR3 DNA: TGTGCCAGCAGCTCCCCCCCGGTAGAGAACACTGAAGCTTTCTTT
D gene: TRBD1; J gene: TRBJ2-7; V gene: TRBV28; clone size: -; CDR3 protein: CASSLGDRGHEQYF; CDR3 DNA: TGTGCCAGCAGTTTGGGGGACAGGGGACACGAGCAGTACTTC
D gene: -; J gene: TRBJ2-3; V gene: TRBV5-1; clone size: -; CDR3 protein: CASSSERRVTDTQYF; CDR3 DNA: TGCGCCAGCAGCTCGGAGCGCAGAGTTACAGATACGCAGTATTTT
D gene: -; J gene: TRBJ1-1; V gene: TRBV6-1; clone size: -; CDR3 protein: CASSEGGRGAFF; CDR3 DNA: TGTGCCAGCAGTGAAGGGGGCCGTGGGGCTTTCTTT
D gene: TRBD2; J gene: TRBJ2-2; V gene: TRBV27; clone size: -; CDR3 protein: CASTTTSGRAWDGELFF; CDR3 DNA: TGTGCCAGCACAACAACTAGCGGGAGGGCCTGGGACGGGGAGCTGTTTTTT
D gene: TRBD1; J gene: TRBJ1-5; V gene: TRBV15; clone size: -; CDR3 protein: CATSRSRQGAVNQPQHF; CDR3 DNA: TGTGCCACCAGCAGATCCAGACAGGGGGCGGTCAATCAGCCCCAGCATTTT
D gene: TRBD1; J gene: TRBJ2-7; V gene: TRBV11-2; clone size: -; CDR3 protein: CASSPTTGTGGFF; CDR3 DNA: TGTGCCAGCAGCCCAACGACCGGGACAGGGGGTTTCTTC
D gene: TRBD1; J gene: TRBJ1-2; V gene: TRBV28; clone size: -; CDR3 protein: CASRWGQLYTF; CDR3 DNA: TGTGCCAGCAGGTGGGGACAGCTATATACCTTC
D gene: TRBD2; J gene: TRBJ2-2; V gene: TRBV5-4; clone size: -; CDR3 protein: CASSFRREVYTGELFF; CDR3 DNA: TGTGCCAGCAGCTTCAGGCGGGAGGTGTACACCGGGGAGCTGTTTTTT
D gene: -; J gene: TRBJ2-7; V gene: TRBV7-8; clone size: -; CDR3 protein: CASSLEASAISTEQYF; CDR3 DNA: TGTGCCAGCAGCTTAGAAGCTAGCGCGATTTCTACAGAGCAGTACTTC
D gene: TRBD1; J gene: TRBJ2-7; V gene: TRBV19; clone size: -; CDR3 protein: CASTADRGHEQYF; CDR3 DNA: TGTGCCAGTACCGCGGACAGGGGCCACGAGCAGTACTTC
D gene: TRBD1; J gene: TRBJ1-6; V gene: TRBV6-1; clone size: -; CDR3 protein: CASSRTGDNSPLHF; CDR3 DNA: TGTGCCAGCAGTAGGACAGGGGATAATTCACCCCTCCACTTT
D gene: -; J gene: TRBJ1-5; V gene: TRBV30; clone size: -; CDR3 protein: CAWSSQGGQPQHF; CDR3 DNA: TGTGCCTGGAGTTCCCAAGGAGGCCAGCCCCAGCATTTT
D gene: -; J gene: TRBJ1-3; V gene: TRBV9; clone size: once; CDR3 protein: CASSPILGGAAGNTIYF; CDR3 DNA: TGTGCCAGCAGCCCCATCTTAGGGGGGGCGGCAGGAAACACCATATATTTT
D gene: TRBD1; J gene: TRBJ2-7; V gene: TRBV6-6; clone size: -; CDR3 protein: CASSYPTGGVYEQYF; CDR3 DNA: TGTGCCAGCAGTTACCCGACAGGGGGCGTCTACGAGCAGTACTTC
D gene: -; J gene: TRBJ1-5; V gene: TRBV7-6; clone size: -; CDR3 protein: CASSRFSSSNQPQHF; CDR3 DNA: TGTGCCAGCAGCCGCTTTTCGAGTAGCAATCAGCCCCAGCATTTT
D gene: TRBD2; J gene: TRBJ2-1; V gene: TRBV5-1; clone size: -; CDR3 protein: CASSLGSGSYEQFF; CDR3 DNA: TGCGCCAGCAGCTTGGGTAGCGGGAGCTATGAGCAGTTCTTC
D gene: TRBD2; J gene: TRBJ2-1; V gene: TRBV5-1; clone size: -; CDR3 protein: CASSLGGGSKYNEQFF; CDR3 DNA: TGCGCCAGCAGCTTGGGGGGCGGGAGTAAGTACAATGAGCAGTTCTTC
D gene: -; J gene: TRBJ2-1; V gene: TRBV27; clone size: -; CDR3 protein: CASSLGTSPYNEQFF; CDR3 DNA: TGTGCCAGCAGTTTAGGGACATCCCCCTACAATGAGCAGTTCTTC
D gene: -; J gene: TRBJ2-7; V gene: TRBV6-5; clone size: -; CDR3 protein: CATRRREDLSYEQYF; CDR3 DNA: TGTGCCACTCGGAGGAGGGAGGACCTCTCCTACGAGCAGTACTTC
D gene: TRBD1; J gene: TRBJ1-5; V gene: TRBV6-5; clone size: -; CDR3 protein: CASRKGAHQPQHF; CDR3 DNA: TGTGCCAGCAGAAAGGGGGCGCATCAGCCCCAGCATTTT
D gene: -; J gene: TRBJ2-2; V gene: TRBV19; clone size: -; CDR3 protein: CASLRGWNTGELFF; CDR3 DNA: TGTGCCAGTCTCAGGGGCTGGAACACCGGGGAGCTGTTTTTT
D gene: -; J gene: TRBJ2-5; V gene: TRBV29-1; clone size: -; CDR3 protein: CSVDSAVLAEETQYF; CDR3 DNA: TGCAGCGTTGATTCAGCGGTGTTAGCGGAAGAGACCCAGTACTTC
D gene: -; J gene: TRBJ2-5; V gene: TRBV7-6; clone size: -; CDR3 protein: CASSLALRGATQYF; CDR3 DNA: TGTGCCAGCAGCTTAGCTTTGCGGGGTGCGACCCAGTACTTC
D gene: -; J gene: TRBJ2-1; V gene: TRBV7-2; clone size: -; CDR3 protein: CASSSGGGRAYNEQFF; CDR3 DNA: TGTGCCAGCAGCTCTGGAGGGGGGAGGGCCTACAATGAGCAGTTCTTC
D gene: -; J gene: TRBJ1-2; V gene: TRBV29-1; clone size: -; CDR3 protein: CSVFQTDGYTF; CDR3 DNA: TGCAGCGTCTTCCAGACTGATGGCTACACCTTC
D gene: TRBD2; J gene: TRBJ2-2; V gene: TRBV18; clone size: -; CDR3 protein: CASSPSAKASGIAGELFF; CDR3 DNA: TGTGCCAGCTCACCATCGGCAAAGGCTAGCGGGATCGCCGGGGAGCTGTTTTTT
D gene: -; J gene: TRBJ1-3; V gene: TRBV2; clone size: -; CDR3 protein: CASSEEYSPAGNTIYF; CDR3 DNA: TGTGCCAGCAGTGAAGAGTACTCCCCGGCTGGAAACACCATATATTTT
D gene: TRBD2; J gene: TRBJ2-2; V gene: TRBV9; clone size: -; CDR3 protein: CASSSREVGTGELFF; CDR3 DNA: TGTGCCAGCAGCTCGCGGGAGGTCGGCACCGGGGAGCTGTTTTTT
D gene: TRBD1; J gene: TRBJ2-7; V gene: TRBV18; clone size: -; CDR3 protein: CASSLTGVDEQYF; CDR3 DNA: TGTGCCAGCTCACTGACAGGGGTGGACGAGCAGTACTTC
D gene: TRBD1; J gene: TRBJ1-3; V gene: TRBV5-1; clone size: -; CDR3 protein: CASSSGQPGDTIYF; CDR3 DNA: TGCGCCAGCAGCTCGGGACAGCCTGGCGACACCATATATTTT
D gene: -; J gene: TRBJ2-1; V gene: TRBV6-5; clone size: -; CDR3 protein: CASTSGTGQFF; CDR3 DNA: TGTGCCAGCACAAGCGGGACAGGACAGTTCTTC
D gene: TRBD1; J gene: TRBJ2-3; V gene: TRBV6-1; clone size: -; CDR3 protein: CASPGRGPDTDTQYF; CDR3 DNA: TGTGCCAGCCCAGGAAGGGGGCCCGACACAGATACGCAGTATTTT
D gene: -; J gene: TRBJ1-3; V gene: TRBV6-5; clone size: -; CDR3 protein: CASSSFSSGNTIYF; CDR3 DNA: TGTGCCAGCAGCTCCTTTAGCTCTGGAAACACCATATATTTT